Shown below are 3 T cell receptor beta chains from a single sample sequenced in a study of shared clonotypes between healthy human individuals. The method was immunoSEQ multiplex PCR; TCRdb's version includes in-frame clones alone and lacks a portion of them. The sample shows more than 900,000 clones, approximately 80% of them seen only once. Sequences were obtained from memory CD4+ T cells from PBMCs. Subset given: CD45RA-negative fraction. The receptors shown here come from a man between 18 and 29 years old in good health. Some clones in this sample may be carry-over from other donors' samples.

The CDR3 nucleotides read TGTGCCAGTAGTGCCGGGAGGGTGAACACCGGGGAGCTGTTTTTT. Translating gives CASSAGRVNTGELFF. This chain uses TRBV19 with TRBJ2-2, with 8 bases identical to TRBD2. The CDR3 sequence is 15 residues long. Per germline, CDR1 LNHDA and CDR2 SQIVND (reference sequence). V dropped 5 bases and J dropped 1; count of bases not matched to a gene: 3.

The chain joins TRBV7-2 to TRBJ2-1; no reliable D call. The CDR3 has 14 amino acids. The germline V gene encodes CDR1 SGHTA and CDR2 FQGNSA. V lost 4 bases and J 0 bases, leaving 7 bases between the germline ends. The CDR3 sequence: CASSSLASYNEQFF. The CDR3 coding sequence is TGTGCCAGCAGCTCCTTAGCCTCCTACAATGAGCAGTTCTTC.

To note about this clone: This sample includes further DNA sequences coding for the same CDR3. V is TRBV27 and J is TRBJ1-2, with TRBD1 matching 9 bases. CDR3 length: 12 amino acids. The germline CDR1 and CDR2 sequences are MNHEY and SMNVEV (reference sequence). V gave up 6 bases and J gave up 7 bases; unmatched junction bases: 3. The CDR3 DNA reads as TGTGCCAGCAGAAGACAGGGGGGTGGCTACACCTTC. Translating gives CASRRQGGGYTF.